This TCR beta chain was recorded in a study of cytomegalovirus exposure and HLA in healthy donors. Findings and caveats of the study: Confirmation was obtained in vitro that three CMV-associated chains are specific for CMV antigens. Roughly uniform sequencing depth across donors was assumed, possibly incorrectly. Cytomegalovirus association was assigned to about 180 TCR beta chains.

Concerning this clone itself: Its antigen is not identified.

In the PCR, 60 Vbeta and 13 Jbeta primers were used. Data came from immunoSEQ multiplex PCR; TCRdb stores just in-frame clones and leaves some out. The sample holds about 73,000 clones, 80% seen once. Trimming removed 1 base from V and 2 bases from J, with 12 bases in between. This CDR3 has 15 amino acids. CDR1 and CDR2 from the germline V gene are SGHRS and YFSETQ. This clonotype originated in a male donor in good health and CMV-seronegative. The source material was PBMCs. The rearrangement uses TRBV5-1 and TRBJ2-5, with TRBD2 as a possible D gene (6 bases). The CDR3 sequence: CASSLTGGVQETQYF. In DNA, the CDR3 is TGCGCCAGCAGCTTGACCGGAGGGGTTCAAGAGACCCAGTACTTC.